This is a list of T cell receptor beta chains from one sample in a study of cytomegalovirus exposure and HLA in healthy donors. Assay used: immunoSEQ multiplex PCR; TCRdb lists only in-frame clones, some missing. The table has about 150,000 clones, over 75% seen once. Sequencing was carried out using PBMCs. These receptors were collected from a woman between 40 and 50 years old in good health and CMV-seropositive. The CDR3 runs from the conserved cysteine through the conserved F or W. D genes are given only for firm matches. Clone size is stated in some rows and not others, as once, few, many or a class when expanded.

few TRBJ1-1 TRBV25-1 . TGTGCCAGCATTAATCCAGGGGACACTGAAGCTTTCTTT CASINPGDTEAFF
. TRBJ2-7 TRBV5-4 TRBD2 TGTGCCAGCGGACTAGCGGGAGAGGGCGAGCAGTACTTC CASGLAGEGEQYF
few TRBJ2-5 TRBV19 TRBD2 TGTGCCAGTAGTCGCCCGGGACTAGCGGGAGGTTACCAAGAGACCCAGTACTTC CASSRPGLAGGYQETQYF
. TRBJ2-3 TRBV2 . TGTGCCAGCAGTGATGCGAGGTTCTCGTCGGCAGATACGCAGTATTTT CASSDARFSSADTQYF
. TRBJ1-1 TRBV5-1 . TGCGCCAGCAGCTCGACAATTCTGGTGGGAGGCACTGAAGCTTTCTTT CASSSTILVGGTEAFF
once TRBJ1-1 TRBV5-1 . TGCGCCAGCAGCTTGGTTCCCACGGAGCGACGTTCGGAAGCTTTCTTT CASSLVPTERRSEAFF
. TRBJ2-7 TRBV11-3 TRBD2 TGTGCCAGCAGCTTAGCCCCTCCGTATAGCGGGAGCATCCACGAGCAGTACTTC CASSLAPPYSGSIHEQYF
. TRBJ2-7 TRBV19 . TGTGCCAGTAGTATTTCTGGACAGTACGAGCAGTACTTC CASSISGQYEQYF
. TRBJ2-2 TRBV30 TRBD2 TGTGCCGGGGGGGTGACGGCGAACACCGGGGAGCTGTTTTTT CAGGVTANTGELFF
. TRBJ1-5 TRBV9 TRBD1 TGTGCCAGCAGCGCCGGGACAGGCCTTAGCAATCAGCCCCAGCATTTT CASSAGTGLSNQPQHF
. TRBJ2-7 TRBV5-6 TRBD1 TGTGCCAGCAGCTCCGGGACAGCGTCCATCTACGAGCAGTACTTC CASSSGTASIYEQYF
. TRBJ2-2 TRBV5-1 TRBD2 TGCGCCAGCAGCTTGATCGGACTAGCGGGGAGAAACACCGGGGAGCTGTTTTTT CASSLIGLAGRNTGELFF
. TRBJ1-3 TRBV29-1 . TGCAGCGTTGGTCAACGCCGAGACACCATATATTTT CSVGQRRDTIYF
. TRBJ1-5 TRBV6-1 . TGTGCCAGCAGTGGGGGGGGACTACGGCCCTCCAAAGACAATCAGCCCCAGCATTTT CASSGGGLRPSKDNQPQHF
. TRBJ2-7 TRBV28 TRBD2 TGTGCCAGCAGCAGAAGGACTAGCGGGAATTTCGTCTACGAGCAGTACTTC CASSRRTSGNFVYEQYF
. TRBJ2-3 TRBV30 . TGTGCCTGGGGGGAGACGGCGCAAGCAGATACGCAGTATTTT CAWGETAQADTQYF